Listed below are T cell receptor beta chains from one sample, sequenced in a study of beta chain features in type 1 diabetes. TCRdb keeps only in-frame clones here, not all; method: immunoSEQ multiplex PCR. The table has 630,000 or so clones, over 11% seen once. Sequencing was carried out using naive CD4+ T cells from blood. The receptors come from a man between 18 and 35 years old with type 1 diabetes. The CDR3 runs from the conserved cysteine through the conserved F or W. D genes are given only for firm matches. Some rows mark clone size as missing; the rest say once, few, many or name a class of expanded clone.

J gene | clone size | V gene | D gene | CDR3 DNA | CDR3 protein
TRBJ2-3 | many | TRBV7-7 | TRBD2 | TGTGCTAGCAGCCCGGGGGGGGCCCCCACAGATACGCAGTATTTT | CASSPGGAPTDTQYF
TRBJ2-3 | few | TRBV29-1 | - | TGCAGCGTTGAAGGACAGAACACAGATACGCAGTATTTT | CSVEGQNTDTQYF
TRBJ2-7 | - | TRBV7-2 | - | TGTGCCAGCAGCTTGCAAGATGCCTACGAGCAGTACTTC | CASSLQDAYEQYF
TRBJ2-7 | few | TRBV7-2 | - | TGTGCCAGCAGCCTGCCAGGTCGTGGGTACGAGCAGTACTTC | CASSLPGRGYEQYF
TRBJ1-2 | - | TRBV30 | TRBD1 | TGTGCCTGGGGAAGACAGGGAGGAGATGGCTACACCTTC | CAWGRQGGDGYTF
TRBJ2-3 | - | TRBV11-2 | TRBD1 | TGTGCCAGCAGCCTCGCCGGGACAGGGGGAACAGATACGCAGTATTTT | CASSLAGTGGTDTQYF
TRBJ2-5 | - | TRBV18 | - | TGTGCCAGCTCACCAAGGGCAGAGACCCAGTACTTC | CASSPRAETQYF
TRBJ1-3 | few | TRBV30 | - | TGTGCCTGGAGTACAGGAAACACCATATATTTT | CAWSTGNTIYF
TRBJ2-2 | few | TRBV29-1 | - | TGCAGCGTTTACGATCGGGAAGGGTACACCGGGGAGCTGTTTTTT | CSVYDREGYTGELFF
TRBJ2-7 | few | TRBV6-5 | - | TGTGCCAGCAGTTACTCGGGAGGTAGGGCCTACGAGCAGTACTTC | CASSYSGGRAYEQYF
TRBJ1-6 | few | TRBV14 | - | TGTGCCAGCAGCCAATTCGACAGACCCATCTATAATTCACCCCTCCACTTT | CASSQFDRPIYNSPLHF
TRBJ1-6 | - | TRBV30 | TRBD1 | TGTGCCTGGACCCTACCCGACAGGGGCTATAATTCACCCCTCCACTTT | CAWTLPDRGYNSPLHF
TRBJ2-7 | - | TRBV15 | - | TGTGCCACCAGCAGAGATACGGGTTGGCTGCCTCAGAACTTC | CATSRDTGWLPQNF
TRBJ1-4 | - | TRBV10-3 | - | TGTGCCATCAGTGCGACAGTGGGGGATGAAAAACTGTTTTTT | CAISATVGDEKLFF
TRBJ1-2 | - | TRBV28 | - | TGTGCCAGCAGTTTAAGCAGGCTTGGCTACACCTTC | CASSLSRLGYTF
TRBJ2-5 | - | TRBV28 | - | TGTGCCAGCAGAGAGGGTATTGAAGAGACCCAGTACTTC | CASREGIEETQYF
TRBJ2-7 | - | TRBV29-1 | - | TGCAGCGTTTTCGCGGCCTCGAGCTCCTACGAGCAGTACTTC | CSVFAASSSYEQYF
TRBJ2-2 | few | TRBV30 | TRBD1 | TGTGCCTGGAAGACAGGGGGTTCGTTCGCGAACACCGGGGAGCTGTTTTTT | CAWKTGGSFANTGELFF
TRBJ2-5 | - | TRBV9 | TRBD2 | TGTGCCAGCAGCCGGGGGACTAGCGGGGAGGCCCAGTACTTC | CASSRGTSGEAQYF
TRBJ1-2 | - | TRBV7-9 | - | TGTGCCAGCAGCTTAGGGGCGGAAGCTAACTATGGCTACACCTTC | CASSLGAEANYGYTF
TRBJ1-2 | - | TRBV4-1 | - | TGCGCCAGCAGCCAAGACGGCTATGGCTACACCTTC | CASSQDGYGYTF
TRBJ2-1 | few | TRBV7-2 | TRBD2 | TGTGCCAGCAGCTTAGGACTAGCGGGCGACAATGAGCAGTTCTTC | CASSLGLAGDNEQFF
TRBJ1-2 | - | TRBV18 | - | TGTGCCAGCTCATTGGACAGAGACTATGGCTACACCTTC | CASSLDRDYGYTF
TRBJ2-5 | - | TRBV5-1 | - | TGCGCCAGCAGCCGAGATGAGACCCAGTACTTC | CASSRDETQYF
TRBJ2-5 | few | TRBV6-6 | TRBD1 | TGTGCCAGCAGTTACTGGACAGGGGGCTTCCAAGAGACCCAGTACTTC | CASSYWTGGFQETQYF
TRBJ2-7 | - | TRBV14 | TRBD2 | TGTGCCAGCAGCCCCCCGGGAGGGGGATACGAGCAGTACTTC | CASSPPGGGYEQYF
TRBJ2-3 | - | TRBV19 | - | TGTGCCAGTAGTATCTCACCAGATACGCAGTATTTT | CASSISPDTQYF
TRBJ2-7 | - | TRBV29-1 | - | TGCAGCGTTTCCATCAGTCTCTCCTACGAGCAGTACTTC | CSVSISLSYEQYF
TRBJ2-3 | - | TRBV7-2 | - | TGTGCCAGCAGCAGTAGGGCTGGAGATACGCAGTATTTT | CASSSRAGDTQYF
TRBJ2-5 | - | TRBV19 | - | TGTGCCAGTAGTCGCACTTCCTTCGGGACCCAAGAGACCCAGTACTTC | CASSRTSFGTQETQYF
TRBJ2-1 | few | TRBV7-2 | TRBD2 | TGTGCCAGCAGCTTAAGCGGGAGCTCCTACAATGAGCAGTTCTTC | CASSLSGSSYNEQFF
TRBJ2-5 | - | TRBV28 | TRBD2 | TGTGTTAGCGGGGGCCAAGAGACCCAGTACTTC | CVSGGQETQYF
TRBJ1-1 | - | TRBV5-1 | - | TGCGCCAGCAGCGCTGGGGGGGTGAACACTGAAGCTTTCTTT | CASSAGGVNTEAFF
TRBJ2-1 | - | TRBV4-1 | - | TGCGCCAGCAGCCAACCGGACAGAAGCTCCTACAATGAGCAGTTCTTC | CASSQPDRSSYNEQFF
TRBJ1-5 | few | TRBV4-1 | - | TGCGCCAGCAGACATACAGGATTGAATCAGCCCCAGCATTTT | CASRHTGLNQPQHF
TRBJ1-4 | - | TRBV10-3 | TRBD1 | TGTGCCATCCACCCAGGACAGGGGGCTAATGAAAAACTGTTTTTT | CAIHPGQGANEKLFF
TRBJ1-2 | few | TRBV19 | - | TGTGCCAGTAGTAATAGCTTCTATGGCTACACCTTC | CASSNSFYGYTF
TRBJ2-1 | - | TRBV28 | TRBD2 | TGTGCCAGCAGTTCGGGACTAGCGGGTCTCAATGAGCAGTTCTTC | CASSSGLAGLNEQFF
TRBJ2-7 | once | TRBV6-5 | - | TGTGCCAGCAGGCCAGACGGCCAGGCTACCTACGAGCAGTACTTC | CASRPDGQATYEQYF